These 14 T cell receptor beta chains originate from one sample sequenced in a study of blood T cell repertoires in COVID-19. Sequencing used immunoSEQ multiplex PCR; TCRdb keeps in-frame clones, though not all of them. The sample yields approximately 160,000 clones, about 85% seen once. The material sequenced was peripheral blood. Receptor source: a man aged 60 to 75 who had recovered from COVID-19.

Here the CDR3 DNA reads TGCGCCAGCAGCTTGGGGCGGGCCGCAGGAGATACGCAGTATTTT. Protein: CASSLGRAAGDTQYF. The chain joins TRBV5-1 to TRBJ2-3; TRBD2 is a possible D gene (5 bases). The CDR3 runs 15 residues. Germline V gene sequence: CDR1 SGHRS, CDR2 YFSETQ. V lost 0 bases, J lost 5 bases, and 13 bases lay in between.

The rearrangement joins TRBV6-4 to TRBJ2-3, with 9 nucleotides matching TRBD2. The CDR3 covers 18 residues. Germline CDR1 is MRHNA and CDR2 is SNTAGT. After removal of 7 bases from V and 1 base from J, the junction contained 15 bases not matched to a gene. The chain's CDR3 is CASIDGGGVLIGTDTQYF. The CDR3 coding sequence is TGTGCCAGCATAGATGGCGGGGGGGTACTAATTGGCACAGATACGCAGTATTTT.

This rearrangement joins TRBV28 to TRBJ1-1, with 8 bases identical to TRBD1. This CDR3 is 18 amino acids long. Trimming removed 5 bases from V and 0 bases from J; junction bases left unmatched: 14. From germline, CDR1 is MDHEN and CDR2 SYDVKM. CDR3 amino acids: CASSAGTGGIVMNTEAFF. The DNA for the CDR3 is TGTGCCAGCAGTGCCGGGACAGGAGGGATAGTTATGAACACTGAAGCTTTCTTT.

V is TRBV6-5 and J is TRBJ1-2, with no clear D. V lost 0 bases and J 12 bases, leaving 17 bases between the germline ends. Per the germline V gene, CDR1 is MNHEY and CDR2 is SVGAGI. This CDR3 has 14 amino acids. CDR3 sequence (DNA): TGTGCCAGCAGTTACTCGATGGAGGTCTCGGCCCACACCTTC. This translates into CASSYSMEVSAHTF.

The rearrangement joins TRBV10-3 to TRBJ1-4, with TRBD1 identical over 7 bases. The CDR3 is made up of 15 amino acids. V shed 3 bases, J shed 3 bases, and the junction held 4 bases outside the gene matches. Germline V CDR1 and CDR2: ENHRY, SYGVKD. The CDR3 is CAISDPTGANEKLFF. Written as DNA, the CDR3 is TGTGCCATCAGTGACCCCACAGGGGCTAATGAAAAACTGTTTTTT.

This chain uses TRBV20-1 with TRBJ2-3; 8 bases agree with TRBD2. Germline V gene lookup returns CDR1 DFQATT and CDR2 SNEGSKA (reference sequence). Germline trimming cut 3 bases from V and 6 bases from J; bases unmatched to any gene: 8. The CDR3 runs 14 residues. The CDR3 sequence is CSASVQRGYDTQYF. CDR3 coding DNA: TGCAGTGCTAGTGTCCAGCGGGGGTATGATACGCAGTATTTT.

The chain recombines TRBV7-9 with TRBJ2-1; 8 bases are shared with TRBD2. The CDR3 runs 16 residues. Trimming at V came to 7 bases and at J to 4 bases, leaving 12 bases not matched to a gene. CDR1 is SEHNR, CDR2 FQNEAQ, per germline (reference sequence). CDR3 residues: CASTAQGGGMYNEQFF. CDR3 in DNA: TGTGCCAGCACCGCTCAGGGCGGGGGGATGTACAATGAGCAGTTCTTC.

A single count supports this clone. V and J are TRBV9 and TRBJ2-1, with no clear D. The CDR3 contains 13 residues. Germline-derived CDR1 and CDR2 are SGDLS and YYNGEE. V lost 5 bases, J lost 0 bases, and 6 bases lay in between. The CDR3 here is CASSGSSYNEQFF. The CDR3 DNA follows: TGTGCCAGCAGTGGTAGCTCCTACAATGAGCAGTTCTTC. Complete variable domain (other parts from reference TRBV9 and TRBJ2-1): DSGVTQTPKHLITATGQRVTLRCSPRSGDLSVYWYQQSLDQGLQFLIQYYNGEERAKGNILERFSAQQFPDLHSELNLSSLELGDSALYFCASSGSSYNEQFFGPGTRLTVL.

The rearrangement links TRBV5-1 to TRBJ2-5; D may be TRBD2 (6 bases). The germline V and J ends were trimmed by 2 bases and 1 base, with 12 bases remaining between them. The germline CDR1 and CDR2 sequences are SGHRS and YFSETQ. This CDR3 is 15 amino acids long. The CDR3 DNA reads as TGCGCCAGCAGCTTAGGTGGGGGGACCCAAGAGACCCAGTACTTC. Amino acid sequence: CASSLGGGTQETQYF.

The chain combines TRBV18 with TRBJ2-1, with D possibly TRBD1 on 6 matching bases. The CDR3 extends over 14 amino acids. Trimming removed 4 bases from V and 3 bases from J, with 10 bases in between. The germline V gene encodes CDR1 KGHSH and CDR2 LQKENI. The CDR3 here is CASSQGVGYNEQFF. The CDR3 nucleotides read TGTGCCAGCTCACAGGGGGTGGGCTACAATGAGCAGTTCTTC. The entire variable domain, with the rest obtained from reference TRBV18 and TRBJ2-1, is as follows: NAGVMQNPRHLVRRRGQEARLRCSPMKGHSHVYWYRQLPEEGLKFMVYLQKENIIDESGMPKERFSAEFPKEGPSILRIQQVVRGDSAAYFCASSQGVGYNEQFFGPGTRLTVL.

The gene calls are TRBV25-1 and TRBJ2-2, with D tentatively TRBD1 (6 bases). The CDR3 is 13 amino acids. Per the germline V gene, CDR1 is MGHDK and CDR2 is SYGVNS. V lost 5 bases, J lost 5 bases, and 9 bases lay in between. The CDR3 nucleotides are TGTGCCAGCAGTAACAGGGATACCGGGGAGCTGTTTTTT. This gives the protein CASSNRDTGELFF.

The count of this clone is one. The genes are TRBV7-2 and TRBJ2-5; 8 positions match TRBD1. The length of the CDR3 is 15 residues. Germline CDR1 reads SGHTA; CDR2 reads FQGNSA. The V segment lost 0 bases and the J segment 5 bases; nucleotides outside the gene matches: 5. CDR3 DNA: TGTGCCAGCAGCTTAGCGGCAGGGGGCGAGGAGACCCAGTACTTC. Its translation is CASSLAAGGEETQYF.

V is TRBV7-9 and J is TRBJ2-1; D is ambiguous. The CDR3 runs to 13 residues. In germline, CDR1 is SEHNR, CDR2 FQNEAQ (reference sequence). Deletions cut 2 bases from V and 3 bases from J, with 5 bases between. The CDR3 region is CASSLTDYNEQFF. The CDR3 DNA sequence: TGTGCCAGCAGCTTAACAGACTACAATGAGCAGTTCTTC.

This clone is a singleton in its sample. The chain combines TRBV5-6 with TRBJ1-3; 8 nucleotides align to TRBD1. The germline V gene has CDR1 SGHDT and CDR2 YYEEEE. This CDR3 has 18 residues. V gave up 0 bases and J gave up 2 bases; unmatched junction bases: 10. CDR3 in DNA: TGTGCCAGCAGCTTGGAACAGGGGGGTCCTAGAGCTGGAAACACCATATATTTT. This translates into CASSLEQGGPRAGNTIYF. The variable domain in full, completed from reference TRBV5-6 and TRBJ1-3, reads DAGVTQSPTHLIKTRGQQVTLRCSPKSGHDTVSWYQQALGQGPQFIFQYYEEEERQRGNFPDRFSGHQFPNYSSELNVNALLLGDSALYLCASSLEQGGPRAGNTIYFGEGSWLTVV.